Presented here are 27 T cell receptor beta chains from one specimen sequenced in a study of Graves' ophthalmopathy and Graves' hyperthyroidism. Amplifying from RNA transcripts, the study obtained TCR beta CDR3 regions. HTBI-primed first-round RT-PCR preceded second-round multiplex PCR. TCRdb re-called the multiplex PCR reads with MiXCR, one entry per CDR3 protein. Altogether 500,000 to 700,000 distinct CDR3 sequences are present, 22% being singletons, with the ten largest covering around 6.5%. Material for sequencing was peripheral blood. The receptors derive from a woman in her late teens or twenties with stable Graves' hyperthyroidism. Some clones in this sample may be carry-over from other donors' samples.

This clonotype was counted ten times or more. This CDR3 reads CASSYSRITEAFF. The CDR3 bases are TGTGCCAGCAGTTACTCTCGGATCACTGAAGCTTTCTTT. This chain links TRBV6-5 with TRBJ1-1; D ambiguous. V dropped 0 bases and J dropped 4 bases, with 6 bases sitting between them. Germline CDR1 and CDR2: MNHEY and SVGAGI. The CDR3 covers 13 residues.

This clonotype has more than one count but fewer than ten. The J gene is TRBJ2-7, the V gene TRBV15, with D uncertain. From germline, CDR1 is LNHNV and CDR2 YYDKDF (reference sequence). The V end was cut by 0 bases, the J end by 0 bases, with 12 bases between. The CDR3 is 16 amino acids. The CDR3 nucleotides read TGTGCCACCAGCAGAGATGGAGCCACCAGCTCCTACGAGCAGTACTTC. This encodes CATSRDGATSSYEQYF.

This clonotype was observed a handful of times. One end of the junction is discordant with germline, which a read error may explain. The CDR3 coding sequence is TGTGCCAGCAGTGAGGAACAGGGCTTAGATGTCACCGGGGAGCTATTTTTT. It codes for CASSEEQGLDVTGELFF. This chain connects TRBV2 to TRBJ2-2; possibly TRBD1 for D (6 bases). The length of the CDR3 is 17 residues. Germline values: CDR1 SNHLY, CDR2 FYNNEI.

This clonotype was counted ten times or more. This chain uses TRBV6-5 with TRBJ2-7; D is possibly TRBD2 (5 bases). The germline V and J ends were trimmed by 7 bases and 10 bases, with 20 bases remaining between them. The CDR3 sequence is 13 residues long. Per the germline V gene, CDR1 is MNHEY and CDR2 is SVGAGI. The chain's CDR3 is CASIRDLGSFQYF. CDR3 in DNA: TGTGCCAGCATTCGGGATCTAGGGTCGTTTCAGTACTTC.

The chain is built from TRBV20-1 and TRBJ1-1; D gene uncertain. Germline CDR1 reads DFQATT; CDR2 reads SNEGSKA (reference sequence). Trimming took off 3 bases at V and 3 bases at J, with 11 bases between the two ends. This CDR3 spans 13 amino acids. The CDR3 sequence is CSARGMRYTEAFF. CDR3 coding DNA: TGCAGTGCTAGGGGGATGAGATACACTGAAGCTTTCTTT.

J is TRBJ1-6 and V is TRBV28, with TRBD1 identical over 9 bases. CDR3 size: 15 residues. The trim removed 4 bases at V and 9 bases at J, leaving 7 bases unmatched. The germline CDR1 and CDR2 sequences are MDHEN and SYDVKM. The CDR3 spells CASSSLDRGASPLHF. The DNA of the CDR3 is TGTGCCAGCAGTTCCCTCGACAGGGGGGCTTCACCCCTCCACTTT.

This clonotype was recorded at least ten times. The V gene is TRBV6-1, the J gene TRBJ1-5; D gene ambiguous. This CDR3 is built from 14 residues. V dropped 3 bases and J dropped 4 bases, with 10 bases sitting between them. In germline, CDR1 is MNHNS, CDR2 SASEGT. CDR3 in DNA: TGTGCCAGCAGTGAGCTCGCCGGTAATCAGCCCCAGCATTTT. Translating gives CASSELAGNQPQHF.

This chain uses TRBV27 with TRBJ2-2; no clear D gene. The germline V and J ends were trimmed by 3 bases and 6 bases, with 5 bases remaining between them. CDR3 length: 12 amino acids. CDR1 is MNHEY and CDR2 is SMNVEV in the germline V gene (reference sequence). As DNA, the CDR3 is TGTGCCAGCAGTTTCTCCGCCGGGGAGCTGTTTTTT. Protein sequence: CASSFSAGELFF.

This clonotype was seen ten or more times. This chain's CDR3 is CSARQTSNQPQHF. The CDR3 nucleotides are TGCAGTGCTAGACAGACTAGCAATCAGCCCCAGCATTTT. The V call is TRBV20-1, the J call TRBJ1-5; no reliable D call. The CDR3 spans 13 residues. V was pared by 2 bases and J by 0 bases, with 5 bases between. The germline V gene has CDR1 DFQATT and CDR2 SNEGSKA (reference sequence).

This clonotype was seen repeatedly, ten times or more. V is TRBV20-1 and J is TRBJ1-5; TRBD1 might be the D (5 bases). Trimming pared 4 bases from V and 4 bases from J, leaving 14 bases between. CDR3 length equals 14 residues. The germline CDR1 and CDR2 sequences are DFQATT and SNEGSKA (reference sequence). For the CDR3, the DNA is TGCAGTGCTACTAAGGGGCTGGCGAATCAGCCCCAGCATTTT. This gives the protein CSATKGLANQPQHF.

The chain couples TRBV19 to TRBJ1-1, with D hard to call. This CDR3 region has 13 residues. CDR1 and CDR2 (germline): LNHDA, SQIVND (reference sequence). V dropped 3 bases and J dropped 2 bases, with 7 bases sitting between them. CDR3 nucleotides: TGTGCCAGTAGTATGCGCGGTAACACTGAAGCTTTCTTT. Its translation is CASSMRGNTEAFF.

This chain links TRBV14 with TRBJ2-5; 9 nucleotides line up with TRBD2. This CDR3 has 14 amino acids. Looked up from germline, CDR1 is SGHDN and CDR2 is FVKESK. Trimming took 5 bases from V and 9 from J; bases not matched to a gene: 10. The CDR3 loop is CASSSFSGSLAQYF. Written as DNA, the CDR3 is TGTGCCAGCAGCTCATTTAGCGGGAGCTTGGCCCAGTACTTC.

This clonotype turned up a few times. The chain combines TRBV4-1 with TRBJ2-7; 8 bases line up with TRBD2. In germline, CDR1 is MGHRA, CDR2 YSYEKL. This CDR3 has 17 amino acids. The J segment lost 4 bases and the V segment lost 5 bases, leaving 16 bases of the junction unmatched. CDR3 amino acids: CASSLTALQREGYEQYF. The CDR3 nucleotides read TGCGCCAGCAGCTTAACGGCCCTCCAACGGGAGGGTTACGAGCAGTACTTC.

The chain carries TRBV2 and TRBJ2-7, with D possibly matching TRBD1 (6 bases). CDR3 length: 13 residues. Germline V gene lookup returns CDR1 SNHLY and CDR2 FYNNEI. The ends were cut back, 4 bases at V and 4 bases at J, with 11 bases in the middle. CDR3 DNA sequence: TGTGCCAGCAGTGTTACAGGGCGGTACGAGCAGTACTTC. Translated, it gives CASSVTGRYEQYF. The full variable domain, rest sourced from reference TRBV2 and TRBJ2-7, is EPEVTQTPSHQVTQMGQEVILRCVPISNHLYFYWYRQILGQKVEFLVSFYNNEISEKSEIFDDQFSVERPDGSNFTLKIRSTKLEDSAMYFCASSVTGRYEQYFGPGTRLTVT.

This clonotype was recorded at least ten times. The V gene is TRBV14, the J gene TRBJ1-1; D is unresolved. The CDR3 loop spans 15 amino acids. Per germline, CDR1 SGHDN and CDR2 FVKESK. Trimming removed 0 bases at V and 4 bases at J, with 12 bases between. CDR3 sequence reads: CASSQEGGGITEAFF. In DNA form, the CDR3 reads TGTGCCAGCAGCCAAGAAGGTGGAGGGATCACTGAAGCTTTCTTT.

In its sample, this clonotype was seen many times. The chain combines TRBV12-3 or TRBV12-4 with TRBJ1-5, with D maybe TRBD1 (5 bases). This CDR3 spans 16 amino acids. V dropped 5 bases and J dropped 0 bases, with 14 bases sitting between them. CDR3 DNA: TGTGCCAGCAGTCATTACGGGGCAGATAGCAATCAGCCCCAGCATTTT. The encoded protein is CASSHYGADSNQPQHF.

The chain carries TRBV15 and TRBJ2-7; TRBD1 agrees at 8 bases. The CDR3 runs 15 residues. Looked up from germline, CDR1 is LNHNV and CDR2 is YYDKDF (reference sequence). V lost 1 base and J lost 0; bases outside the gene matches: 2. The CDR3 sequence: CATSRGTGSSYEQYF. For the CDR3, the DNA is TGTGCCACCAGCAGAGGGACAGGGAGCTCCTACGAGCAGTACTTC.

This clonotype was detected many times. The chain combines TRBV28 with TRBJ2-5, with TRBD1 matching 7 bases. The CDR3 is 14 amino acids. CDR1 is MDHEN, CDR2 SYDVKM, per germline. With 5 bases clipped from V and 4 bases from J, the junction kept 7 bases outside the gene matches. The CDR3 region is CASSTRRGIETQYF. In DNA, the CDR3 is TGTGCCAGCAGTACCCGCAGGGGGATAGAGACCCAGTACTTC.

This clonotype was detected ten times or more. This sequence joins TRBV28 and TRBJ2-7; D may be TRBD2 (6 bases). The CDR3 is made up of 17 amino acids. Deletions cut 2 bases from V and 1 base from J, with 18 bases between. CDR1 and CDR2 from the germline V gene are MDHEN and SYDVKM. Here the CDR3 reads CASSLPSPGLISYEQYF. In DNA form, the CDR3 reads TGTGCCAGCAGTTTACCATCACCGGGACTTATTTCCTACGAGCAGTACTTC.

The table lists this clonotype with many counts. The chain has TRBV6-1 and TRBJ1-5; D possibly corresponds to TRBD1 (5 bases). Between the trimmed V and J ends, which lost 3 bases and 7 bases, there was a span of 16 bases. CDR1 MNHNS and CDR2 SASEGT come from the germline V gene. CDR3 length equals 15 residues. This CDR3 is CASSDRVGVRQPQHF. DNA of the CDR3: TGTGCCAGCAGTGACCGGGTAGGGGTTCGGCAGCCCCAGCATTTT.

This clonotype has a count of ten or more. The V call is TRBV6-5, the J call TRBJ2-7, with D perhaps matching TRBD1 or TRBD2 (5 bases each). Trimming cost V 6 bases and J 9 bases, with 24 bases left between them. CDR1 MNHEY and CDR2 SVGAGI come from the germline V gene. The CDR3 has 15 residues. This CDR3 is CASSPRDGRQPGQYF. The CDR3 DNA sequence: TGTGCCAGCAGCCCTAGGGACGGAAGGCAACCGGGGCAGTACTTC.

This clonotype was seen repeatedly, ten times or more. This chain joins TRBV27 and TRBJ1-5, with D perhaps matching TRBD1 (5 bases). The germline gives CDR1 MNHEY, CDR2 SMNVEV (reference sequence). This CDR3 has 16 amino acids. Trimming took off 6 bases at V and 4 bases at J, with 19 bases between the two ends. In nucleotides, the CDR3 is TGTGCCAGCAGGCAGGGACGGGGTGATTGGAATCAGCCCCAGCATTTT. Amino acids: CASRQGRGDWNQPQHF.

CDR3 DNA sequence: TGCAGCGTTGAAGATCAGCAGGACACTGAAGCTTTCTTT. Its translation is CSVEDQQDTEAFF. The chain uses TRBV29-1 and TRBJ1-1; no firm D call. This CDR3 comprises 13 residues. V lost 0 bases, J lost 3 bases, and 8 bases lay in between. Germline lookup yields CDR1 SQVTM and CDR2 ANQGSEA.

In this sample, this clonotype turned up many times. The chain is built from TRBV2 and TRBJ2-5; unclear D gene. The CDR3 has 11 residues. V lost 2 bases, J lost 9 bases, and 7 bases lay in between. Germline CDR1 and CDR2: SNHLY and FYNNEI. CDR3 bases: TGTGCCAGCAGTGAAAGTTGGGCCCAGTACTTC. Translation gives CASSESWAQYF.

This clonotype was detected ten times or more. The chain links TRBV9 to TRBJ1-2; no clear D gene. CDR3 length: 14 residues. V was trimmed by 0 bases and J by 5 bases, leaving 11 bases between them. Per the germline V gene, CDR1 is SGDLS and CDR2 is YYNGEE. In nucleotides, the CDR3 is TGTGCCAGCAGCGTAGGGGGAGATGATTATGGCTACACCTTC. This gives the protein CASSVGGDDYGYTF.

This clonotype was found a few times. DNA of the CDR3: TGCGCCAGCAGCTTGGGCTCCAGTGTAGACTACGAGCAGTACTTC. Encoded protein: CASSLGSSVDYEQYF. This chain uses TRBV5-1 with TRBJ2-7; D is uncertain. The CDR3 covers 15 residues. CDR1 and CDR2 (germline): SGHRS, YFSETQ. V lost 0 bases and J 3 bases, leaving 13 bases between the germline ends.

Ten or more counts support this clonotype. The CDR3 sequence: CASSSQLMNTEAFF. CDR3 nucleotide sequence: TGTGCCAGTAGTTCACAGCTCATGAACACTGAAGCTTTCTTT. V and J are TRBV19 and TRBJ1-1; no definite D call. Germline V gene data show CDR1 as LNHDA and CDR2 as SQIVND (reference sequence). CDR3 length: 14 residues. Trimming left V 5 bases short and J 0 bases short, with 10 bases between.